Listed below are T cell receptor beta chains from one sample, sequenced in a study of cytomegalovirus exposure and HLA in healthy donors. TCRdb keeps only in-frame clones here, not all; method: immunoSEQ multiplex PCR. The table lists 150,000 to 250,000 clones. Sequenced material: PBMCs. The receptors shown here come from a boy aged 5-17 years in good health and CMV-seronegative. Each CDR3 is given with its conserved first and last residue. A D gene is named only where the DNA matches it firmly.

CDR3: CASSVRSGGAYNEQFF; J: TRBJ2-1; length: 16; V: TRBV9; D: TRBD2
CDR3: CASSYQGSDTQYF; J: TRBJ2-3; length: 13; V: TRBV6-5; D: -
CDR3: CASSQSPGSYNEQFF; J: TRBJ2-1; length: 15; V: TRBV6-4; D: -
CDR3: CASSLGRGLTDTQYF; J: TRBJ2-3; length: 15; V: TRBV5-1; D: TRBD1
CDR3: CASRKGKLAGEQFF; J: TRBJ2-1; length: 14; V: TRBV2; D: -
CDR3: CASSRDSLYEQYF; J: -; length: 13; V: TRBV9; D: -
CDR3: CASSATPGTGSTDTQYF; J: TRBJ2-3; length: 17; V: TRBV9; D: TRBD1
CDR3: CASSREWANQPQHF; J: TRBJ1-5; length: 14; V: TRBV9; D: -
CDR3: CASSPGLADEQYF; J: TRBJ2-7; length: 13; V: TRBV18; D: TRBD2
CDR3: CAWSVFGGGYTF; J: TRBJ1-2; length: 12; V: TRBV30; D: -
CDR3: CASSLVAGAYNEQFF; J: TRBJ2-1; length: 15; V: TRBV5-6; D: TRBD2
CDR3: CASSLGASTDTQYF; J: TRBJ2-3; length: 14; V: TRBV7-2; D: -
CDR3: CASSQGQGAQPQHF; J: TRBJ1-5; length: 14; V: TRBV7-9; D: TRBD1
CDR3: CSVTGQGYEQYF; J: TRBJ2-7; length: 12; V: TRBV29-1; D: TRBD1
CDR3: CAWNLRGQSNQPQHF; J: TRBJ1-5; length: 15; V: TRBV30; D: TRBD1
CDR3: CASTLVRGGNTEAFF; J: TRBJ1-1; length: 15; V: TRBV28; D: -
CDR3: CASSIGQGVRVYNEQFF; J: TRBJ2-1; length: 17; V: TRBV19; D: TRBD1
CDR3: CASSGQGDNYGYTF; J: TRBJ1-2; length: 14; V: TRBV6-1; D: TRBD1
CDR3: CASKNRFEVGDTQYF; J: TRBJ2-3; length: 15; V: TRBV5-1; D: -
CDR3: CASSLRRDGELFF; J: TRBJ2-2; length: 13; V: TRBV11-3; D: -
CDR3: CASSKTDRDLYWTEAFF; J: TRBJ1-1; length: 17; V: TRBV28; D: TRBD1
CDR3: CAHSGEAGNTIYF; J: TRBJ1-3; length: 13; V: TRBV5-4; D: -
CDR3: CASSMYPGTRDQPQHF; J: TRBJ1-5; length: 16; V: TRBV19; D: -
CDR3: CASSYDIGHPGGYTF; J: TRBJ1-2; length: 15; V: TRBV5-4; D: -
CDR3: CASRLTGGISEKLFF; J: TRBJ1-4; length: 15; V: TRBV6-5; D: TRBD1
CDR3: CATSRELEVRYSPLHF; J: TRBJ1-6; length: 16; V: TRBV15; D: -
CDR3: CASSAGILTNNEQFF; J: TRBJ2-1; length: 15; V: TRBV6-4; D: -
CDR3: CASSPDRVNTEAFF; J: TRBJ1-1; length: 14; V: TRBV7-9; D: -
CDR3: CASSSYGTVQEQYF; J: TRBJ2-5; length: 14; V: TRBV13; D: TRBD1
CDR3: CASRSDTVRGYTF; J: TRBJ1-2; length: 13; V: TRBV28; D: -
CDR3: CASSLGTGMAFF; J: TRBJ1-1; length: 12; V: TRBV19; D: TRBD1
CDR3: CATLDSFSTDTQYF; J: TRBJ2-3; length: 14; V: TRBV27; D: -
CDR3: CASRERPSLAGELFF; J: TRBJ2-2; length: 15; V: TRBV2; D: -
CDR3: CASSQELGSGNTIYF; J: TRBJ1-3; length: 15; V: TRBV14; D: -
CDR3: CATIHGVDTEAFF; J: TRBJ1-1; length: 13; V: TRBV6-1; D: -
CDR3: CAWSETGGGNQPQHF; J: TRBJ1-5; length: 15; V: TRBV30; D: TRBD1
CDR3: CASSQGQGGTFF; J: TRBJ1-1; length: 12; V: TRBV5-8; D: TRBD1
CDR3: CASGTGGRPDKVKNIQYF; J: TRBJ2-4; length: 18; V: TRBV10-2; D: TRBD1
CDR3: CASSVSDRGRNEQFF; J: TRBJ2-1; length: 15; V: TRBV27; D: TRBD1
CDR3: CASSPENTGELFF; J: TRBJ2-2; length: 13; V: TRBV27; D: -
CDR3: CASSPGSGYTF; J: TRBJ1-2; length: 11; V: TRBV18; D: -